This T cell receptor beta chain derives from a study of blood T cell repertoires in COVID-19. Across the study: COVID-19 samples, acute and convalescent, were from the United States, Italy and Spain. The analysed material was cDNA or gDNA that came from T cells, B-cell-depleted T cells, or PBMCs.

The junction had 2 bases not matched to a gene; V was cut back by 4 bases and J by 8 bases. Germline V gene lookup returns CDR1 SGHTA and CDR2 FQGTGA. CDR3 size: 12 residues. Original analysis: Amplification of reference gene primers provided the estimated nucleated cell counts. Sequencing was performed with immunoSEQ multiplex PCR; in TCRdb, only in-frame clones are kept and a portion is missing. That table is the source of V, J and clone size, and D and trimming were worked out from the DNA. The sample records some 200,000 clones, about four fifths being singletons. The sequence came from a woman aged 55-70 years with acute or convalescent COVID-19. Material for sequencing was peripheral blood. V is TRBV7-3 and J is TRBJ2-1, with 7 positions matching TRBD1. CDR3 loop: CASSSGGYEQFF. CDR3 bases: TGTGCCAGCAGCTCAGGGGGTTATGAGCAGTTCTTC.